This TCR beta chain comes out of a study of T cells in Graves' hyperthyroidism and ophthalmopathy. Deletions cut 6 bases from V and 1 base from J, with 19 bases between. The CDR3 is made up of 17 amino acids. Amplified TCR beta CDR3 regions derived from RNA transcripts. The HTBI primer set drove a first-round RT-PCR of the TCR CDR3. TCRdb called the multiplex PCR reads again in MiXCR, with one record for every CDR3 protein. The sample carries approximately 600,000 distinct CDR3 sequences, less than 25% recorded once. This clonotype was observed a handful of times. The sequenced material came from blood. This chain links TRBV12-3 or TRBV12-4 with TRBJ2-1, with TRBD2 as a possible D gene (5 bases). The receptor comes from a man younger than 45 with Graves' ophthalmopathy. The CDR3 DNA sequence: TGTGCCAGCAGAATAGGGAGCTGGGGAGTGTCCTACAATGAGCAGTTCTTC. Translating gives CASRIGSWGVSYNEQFF.